These 29 T cell receptor beta chains were sequenced from one sample in a study of response to subunit inactivated influenza vaccine. TCRdb redid the calling of the RT-PCR reads with MiXCR, one entry per CDR3 protein. The sample includes a few hundred thousand distinct CDR3 sequences, roughly 12% seen only once; the top ten take roughly 9.6%. Separately, the same data were catalogued under a study of T cells expressing NK-cell markers. As reported in that work: The authors made TCR beta cDNA libraries by 5'RACE template switching. This switching added a universal primer site and UMIs.

This specimen consisted of PBMCs from blood, obtained on the day of vaccination. The source of these receptors is a man in his forties or fifties who received an inactivated influenza vaccine.

This clonotype was seen only a few times. The rearrangement uses TRBV5-1 and TRBJ2-5; tentatively, D is TRBD2 (5 bases). The CDR3 extends over 15 amino acids. From germline, CDR1 is SGHRS and CDR2 YFSETQ. The V gene lost 1 base and the J gene lost 7 bases, with 17 bases spanning the gap. The CDR3 reads CASSLNARGMGTQYF. For the CDR3, the DNA is TGCGCCAGCAGCTTGAATGCTCGGGGAATGGGGACCCAGTACTTC.

This rearrangement joins TRBV7-2 to TRBJ2-7; D not certain. The CDR3 covers 15 residues. Germline V CDR1 and CDR2: SGHTA, FQGNSA. V shed 1 base and J shed 1 base, with 11 bases lying between them. The CDR3 is CASSLVGKGSYEQYF. The CDR3 DNA reads as TGTGCCAGCAGCTTAGTTGGGAAAGGATCCTACGAGCAGTACTTC.

This clonotype has only a few counts. The V gene is TRBV5-1, the J gene TRBJ2-7; the D gene is possibly TRBD1 (6 bases). Trimming stripped 4 bases from V and 1 base from J, with 18 bases between. The CDR3 loop spans 16 amino acids. Germline V gives CDR1 SGHRS, CDR2 YFSETQ. The CDR3, as DNA: TGCGCCAGCAGCAAAGGACAGAGGAGCGATTCCTACGAGCAGTACTTC. It is translated as CASSKGQRSDSYEQYF.

V gene TRBV6-1 combines with J gene TRBJ2-1; 10 positions match TRBD1. J lost 2 bases, V lost 3 bases, and 1 base had no gene match. This CDR3 spans 15 amino acids. CDR1 MNHNS and CDR2 SASEGT come from the germline V gene. The CDR3 region has the DNA TGTGCCAGCAGTGAGGACAGGGGGACCTACAATGAGCAGTTCTTC. It yields the protein CASSEDRGTYNEQFF.

This chain links TRBV12-3 or TRBV12-4 with TRBJ2-7; the match to TRBD2 covers 7 bases. The length of the CDR3 is 15 residues. The V segment lost 2 bases and the J segment 5 bases; nucleotides outside the gene matches: 9. The CDR3 region has the DNA TGTGCCAGCAGTTTACGCGTGGGAGGGCCCCACGAGCAGTACTTC. Encoded protein: CASSLRVGGPHEQYF.

In its sample, this clonotype was seen a few times. V is TRBV10-3 and J is TRBJ1-1; D may be TRBD1 (6 bases). The germline CDR1 and CDR2 sequences are ENHRY and SYGVKD. The CDR3 extends over 14 amino acids. The V end was cut by 2 bases, the J end by 0 bases, with 7 bases between. CDR3 in amino acids: CAISETGLNTEAFF. DNA for the CDR3: TGTGCCATCAGTGAGACAGGGCTGAACACTGAAGCTTTCTTT.

This rearrangement joins TRBV28 to TRBJ2-2, with D hard to call. This CDR3 has 13 amino acids. The ends were cut back, 11 bases at V and 0 bases at J, with 10 bases in the middle. Germline CDR1 MDHEN, CDR2 SYDVKM. The CDR3 region is CAVRSSNTGELFF. In DNA, the CDR3 is TGTGCCGTTCGGTCCTCGAACACCGGGGAGCTGTTTTTT.

This clonotype has a count of ten or more. This chain joins TRBV28 and TRBJ2-1; 8 bases line up with TRBD2. Germline CDR1 is MDHEN and CDR2 is SYDVKM. CDR3 length: 15 residues. V dropped 3 bases and J dropped 6; count of bases not matched to a gene: 7. The CDR3 nucleotides read TGTGCCAGCAGTTTCCGGGAGGGTTCGGTCAATGAGCAGTTCTTC. Its translation is CASSFREGSVNEQFF.

This clonotype was counted many times. The chain has TRBV7-9 and TRBJ2-5; 8 nucleotides agree with TRBD2. The CDR3 runs to 15 residues. V shed 2 bases, J shed 7 bases, and the junction held 9 bases outside the gene matches. CDR1 is SEHNR, CDR2 FQNEAQ, per germline (reference sequence). The DNA of the CDR3 is TGTGCCAGCAGCTTATCACTAGCGGAAGGGCTGACCCAGTACTTC. Amino acids: CASSLSLAEGLTQYF.

V and J are TRBV28 and TRBJ2-3; TRBD2 agrees at 10 bases. The CDR3 is made up of 16 amino acids. V lost 3 bases and J lost 5; bases outside the gene matches: 8. Germline lookup yields CDR1 MDHEN and CDR2 SYDVKM. The CDR3 coding sequence is TGTGCCAGCAGTTTCGAGCGGGGGGGCCGGGGAGATACGCAGTATTTT. Translated: CASSFERGGRGDTQYF.

The chain employs TRBV12-3 or TRBV12-4 and TRBJ2-2; D perhaps matches TRBD1 (7 bases). V dropped 4 bases and J dropped 11 bases, with 11 bases sitting between them. CDR3 length: 12 residues. The chain's CDR3 is CASSSQGGELFF. In DNA, the CDR3 is TGTGCCAGCAGTTCTCAGGGGGGCGAGCTGTTTTTT.

With respect to this clonotype: This may be a read error: a much more frequent sequence differs by one nucleotide. The V and J genes are TRBV7-2 and TRBJ2-7, with 10 bases identical to TRBD1. Germline loops: CDR1 SGHTA, CDR2 FQGNSA. The CDR3 spans 15 residues. This CDR3 is CASRLVGQGSYEQYF. The CDR3 DNA follows: TGTGCCAGCAGATTAGTGGGACAGGGGTCCTACGAGCAGTACTTC.

In regard to this clonotype: Given a much more abundant clone one base away, this may be a read error. The rearrangement links TRBV7-9 to TRBJ1-5; D is unresolved. The CDR3 loop spans 13 amino acids. V was pared by 1 base and J by 9 bases, with 10 bases between. Germline V CDR1 and CDR2: SEHNR, FQNEAQ (reference sequence). CDR3 amino acids: CASSLGPGLPQHF. The CDR3 DNA reads TGTGCCAGCAGCTTAGGCCCGGGTCTGCCCCAGCATTTT.

This clonotype was seen more than once but under ten times. The chain links TRBV5-5 to TRBJ1-4; 7 bases align to TRBD1. J gave up 7 bases and V 0 bases, and 12 bases lay outside the gene matches. Germline CDR1 is SGHKS and CDR2 is YYEKEE (reference sequence). The CDR3 spans 17 residues. CDR3 DNA sequence: TGTGCCAGCAGCTTGGTCATAGCTATACAGGGGACTGAAAAACTGTTTTTT. This encodes CASSLVIAIQGTEKLFF.

The chain combines TRBV29-1 with TRBJ1-2; no clear D. CDR1 is SQVTM, CDR2 ANQGSEA, per germline. V dropped 5 bases and J dropped 6 bases, with 16 bases sitting between them. The CDR3 spans 13 residues. The CDR3 sequence: CSVNGGPRDGYTF. Written as DNA, the CDR3 is TGCAGCGTTAACGGCGGGCCCCGAGATGGCTACACCTTC.

This chain connects TRBV7-2 to TRBJ2-7; TRBD2 is a possible D gene (5 bases). The V gene's germline CDR1 is SGHTA and CDR2 FQGNSA. V lost 1 base, J lost 6 bases, and 10 bases lay in between. The CDR3 runs to 13 residues. For the CDR3, the DNA is TGTGCCAGCAGCTTAGGTTGGGAGTTCGAGCAGTACTTC. Its protein is CASSLGWEFEQYF.

This clonotype was observed a handful of times. The chain recombines TRBV5-5 with TRBJ1-1; D gene uncertain. The CDR3 sequence is 15 residues long. Trimming pared 0 bases from V and 4 bases from J, leaving 13 bases between. Germline CDR1 reads SGHKS; CDR2 reads YYEKEE (reference sequence). DNA of the CDR3: TGTGCCAGCAGCTTGGTGGAAATGGGGAGCACTGAAGCTTTCTTT. Protein product: CASSLVEMGSTEAFF. Full variable domain (remainder filled in from reference TRBV5-5 and TRBJ1-1): DAGVTQSPTHLIKTRGQQVTLRCSPISGHKSVSWYQQVLGQGPQFIFQYYEKEERGRGNFPDRFSARQFPNYSSELNVNALLLGDSALYLCASSLVEMGSTEAFFGQGTRLTVV.

J is TRBJ2-7 and V is TRBV12-3 or TRBV12-4, with 7 bases aligning to TRBD1. The CDR3 consists of 14 residues. V lost 2 bases and J lost 2; bases outside the gene matches: 3. The CDR3 reads CASSLWDSTYEQYF. CDR3 DNA sequence: TGTGCCAGCAGTTTATGGGACAGCACCTACGAGCAGTACTTC.

The chain links TRBV4-1 to TRBJ2-3; tentative D call: TRBD1 (5 bases). This CDR3 comprises 16 residues. Trimming cost V 2 bases and J 6 bases, with 18 bases left between them. Germline CDR1 and CDR2: MGHRA and YSYEKL. CDR3 region: CASSQNVGQEWDTQYF. DNA of the CDR3: TGCGCCAGCAGCCAAAATGTGGGGCAAGAATGGGATACGCAGTATTTT.

The CDR3, as DNA: TGCAGGGCTCGGACTAGCGCCTCCTACGAGCAGTACTTC. This sequence encodes CRARTSASYEQYF. The chain joins TRBV20-1 to TRBJ2-7, with 9 bases fitting TRBD2. The CDR3 contains 13 residues. The germline CDR1 and CDR2 sequences are DFQATT and SNEGSKA (reference sequence).

The J gene is TRBJ2-3, the V gene TRBV6-2 or TRBV6-3; D unclear. The germline V gene encodes CDR1 MNHEY and CDR2 SVGEGT. V shed 6 bases and J shed 2 bases, with 12 bases lying between them. This CDR3 is built from 14 residues. The CDR3 loop reads CASSATSATDTQYF. The CDR3 DNA reads as TGTGCCAGCAGCGCGACTTCGGCCACAGATACGCAGTATTTT.

This clonotype was detected only a few times. V is TRBV7-2 and J is TRBJ2-3; D might be TRBD2 (5 bases). Germline CDR1 is SGHTA and CDR2 is FQGNSA. The CDR3 is 15 residues long. The V and J ends lost 6 bases and 5 bases respectively, with 18 bases between them. CDR3 loop: CASRQTPVGRDTQYF. DNA of the CDR3: TGTGCCAGCAGACAGACACCGGTTGGGAGAGATACGCAGTATTTT.

V is TRBV15 and J is TRBJ1-4; D is ambiguous. Germline V gives CDR1 LNHNV, CDR2 YYDKDF (reference sequence). V was cut by 1 base and J by 0 bases, with 3 bases left in between. The length of the CDR3 is 14 residues. The CDR3 DNA follows: TGTGCCACCAGCAGAGGGTCAACTAATGAAAAACTGTTTTTT. It translates to CATSRGSTNEKLFF.

This clonotype has just a few counts. V and J are TRBV5-5 and TRBJ1-2; unclear D gene. Germline V CDR1 and CDR2: SGHKS, YYEKEE (reference sequence). This CDR3 is built from 13 residues. With 1 base removed from V and 1 base from J, the gap between germline ends came to 5 bases. The CDR3 coding sequence is TGTGCCAGCAGCTTGATCATTAACTATGGCTACACCTTC. Translated, it gives CASSLIINYGYTF. Using reference TRBV5-5 and TRBJ1-2 for the parts outside the CDR3, the full variable domain is DAGVTQSPTHLIKTRGQQVTLRCSPISGHKSVSWYQQVLGQGPQFIFQYYEKEERGRGNFPDRFSARQFPNYSSELNVNALLLGDSALYLCASSLIINYGYTFGSGTRLTVV.

The chain is built from TRBV7-2 and TRBJ2-7; the match to TRBD2 covers 11 bases. V was clipped by 5 bases and J by 3 bases; unmatched bases: 3. The CDR3 has 14 residues. Germline loops: CDR1 SGHTA, CDR2 FQGNSA. The CDR3 nucleotides are TGTGCCAGCAGCCCGGGACTAGCGGTCTACGAGCAGTACTTC. Its translation is CASSPGLAVYEQYF.

The genes are TRBV6-1 and TRBJ1-5; no definite D call. Germline assignment: CDR1 MNHNS and CDR2 SASEGT. Deletions cut 2 bases from V and 3 bases from J, with 5 bases between. The CDR3 totals 13 residues. CDR3 residues: CASSERPNQPQHF. CDR3 sequence (DNA): TGTGCCAGCAGTGAACGCCCCAATCAGCCCCAGCATTTT.

The chain uses TRBV5-4 and TRBJ2-4, with 8 bases that match TRBD2. There are 16 residues in the CDR3. V lost 4 bases and J lost 2; bases outside the gene matches: 8. Germline CDR1 and CDR2: SGHNT and YYREEE (reference sequence). CDR3 bases: TGTGCCAGCAGCCACATAGCGGGGCGGACCAAAAACATTCAGTACTTC. Translation gives CASSHIAGRTKNIQYF.

The V and J genes are TRBV20-1 and TRBJ2-7; TRBD1 agrees at 7 bases. The V and J ends lost 7 bases and 9 bases, in that order; junction bases with no gene match: 9. The CDR3 spans 11 residues. Germline CDR1 reads DFQATT; CDR2 reads SNEGSKA (reference sequence). CDR3 sequence (DNA): TGCAGTGTAGGGACAGCAAGCGGGCAGTACTTC. Protein sequence: CSVGTASGQYF.

The chain has TRBV4-1 and TRBJ1-1; TRBD1 might be the D (5 bases). V dropped 3 bases and J dropped 3 bases, with 11 bases sitting between them. The CDR3 has 14 residues. Germline CDR1 reads MGHRA; CDR2 reads YSYEKL. In DNA, the CDR3 is TGCGCCAGCAGCCAGGGCCCGGGGGACACTGAAGCTTTCTTT. This sequence encodes CASSQGPGDTEAFF.